This T cell receptor beta chain was identified in a study of early stage breast cancer tumors. Per the germline V gene, CDR1 is MRHNA and CDR2 is SNTAGT. V was cut by 5 bases and J by 0 bases, with 9 bases left in between. The CDR3 contains 14 residues. The assay was immunoSEQ multiplex PCR, and TCRdb's table has in-frame clones only and misses some. The table has approximately 50,000 clones, about 83% seen once. Sequenced material: blood. V and J are TRBV6-4 and TRBJ2-3; D perhaps matches TRBD1 (6 bases). The sequence was obtained from a person aged 30-39 years with breast cancer. The CDR3 sequence: CASSQGGSTDTQYF. CDR3 bases: TGTGCCAGCAGTCAAGGGGGAAGCACAGATACGCAGTATTTT.